A selection of T cell receptor beta chains follows, all from one sample in a study of cytomegalovirus exposure and HLA in healthy donors. Clones were sequenced by immunoSEQ multiplex PCR, and TCRdb holds only the in-frame ones, with some missing. Of approximately 60,000 clones in the sample, about 86% were seen once. Sample: PBMCs. The receptors derive from a man aged 35-49 years in good health and CMV-seronegative. Both conserved end residues are trimmed from each CDR3.

v_gene	j_gene	CDR3aa
TRBV7-2	TRBJ1-1	ASTRDRGGNTEAF
TRBV30	TRBJ2-7	AWSVREEQY
TRBV6-5	TRBJ2-3	ASMQGGTDTQY
TRBV5-1	TRBJ2-1	ASSLDSGTYNEQF
TRBV11-3	TRBJ2-1	ASSGWGPQGYNEQF
TRBV7-2	TRBJ2-5	ASSLAQNKETQY
TRBV4-2	TRBJ1-6	ASSQESGALPRTNSPLH
TRBV28	TRBJ1-5	ASTQANQPQH
TRBV6-5	TRBJ1-1	ASSRQGPGTEAF
TRBV27	TRBJ2-7	ATQTQGQPPYEQY
TRBV19	TRBJ2-7	ASSIGADRGRIEQY
TRBV5-4	TRBJ1-2	ASSLPVLGGGYT
TRBV19	TRBJ1-1	ASTGDRGRTEAF
TRBV30	TRBJ2-2	AWSVLAGELF
TRBV11-3	TRBJ2-1	ASGSSGGELQF
TRBV7-9	TRBJ2-5	ASSSRAGETQY
TRBV28	TRBJ1-3	ASSDIQGSGNTIY
TRBV19	TRBJ2-3	ASRGLADTATDTQY
TRBV5-4	TRBJ1-6	ASSRDRLGAPLH
TRBV11-3	TRBJ2-7	ASSFGPLGHEQY
TRBV9	TRBJ1-6	ASSVTSQGIEDLH
TRBV12-5	TRBJ2-3	ASGLQGLSDTQY
TRBV9	TRBJ2-1	ASSQGAQAGNEQF